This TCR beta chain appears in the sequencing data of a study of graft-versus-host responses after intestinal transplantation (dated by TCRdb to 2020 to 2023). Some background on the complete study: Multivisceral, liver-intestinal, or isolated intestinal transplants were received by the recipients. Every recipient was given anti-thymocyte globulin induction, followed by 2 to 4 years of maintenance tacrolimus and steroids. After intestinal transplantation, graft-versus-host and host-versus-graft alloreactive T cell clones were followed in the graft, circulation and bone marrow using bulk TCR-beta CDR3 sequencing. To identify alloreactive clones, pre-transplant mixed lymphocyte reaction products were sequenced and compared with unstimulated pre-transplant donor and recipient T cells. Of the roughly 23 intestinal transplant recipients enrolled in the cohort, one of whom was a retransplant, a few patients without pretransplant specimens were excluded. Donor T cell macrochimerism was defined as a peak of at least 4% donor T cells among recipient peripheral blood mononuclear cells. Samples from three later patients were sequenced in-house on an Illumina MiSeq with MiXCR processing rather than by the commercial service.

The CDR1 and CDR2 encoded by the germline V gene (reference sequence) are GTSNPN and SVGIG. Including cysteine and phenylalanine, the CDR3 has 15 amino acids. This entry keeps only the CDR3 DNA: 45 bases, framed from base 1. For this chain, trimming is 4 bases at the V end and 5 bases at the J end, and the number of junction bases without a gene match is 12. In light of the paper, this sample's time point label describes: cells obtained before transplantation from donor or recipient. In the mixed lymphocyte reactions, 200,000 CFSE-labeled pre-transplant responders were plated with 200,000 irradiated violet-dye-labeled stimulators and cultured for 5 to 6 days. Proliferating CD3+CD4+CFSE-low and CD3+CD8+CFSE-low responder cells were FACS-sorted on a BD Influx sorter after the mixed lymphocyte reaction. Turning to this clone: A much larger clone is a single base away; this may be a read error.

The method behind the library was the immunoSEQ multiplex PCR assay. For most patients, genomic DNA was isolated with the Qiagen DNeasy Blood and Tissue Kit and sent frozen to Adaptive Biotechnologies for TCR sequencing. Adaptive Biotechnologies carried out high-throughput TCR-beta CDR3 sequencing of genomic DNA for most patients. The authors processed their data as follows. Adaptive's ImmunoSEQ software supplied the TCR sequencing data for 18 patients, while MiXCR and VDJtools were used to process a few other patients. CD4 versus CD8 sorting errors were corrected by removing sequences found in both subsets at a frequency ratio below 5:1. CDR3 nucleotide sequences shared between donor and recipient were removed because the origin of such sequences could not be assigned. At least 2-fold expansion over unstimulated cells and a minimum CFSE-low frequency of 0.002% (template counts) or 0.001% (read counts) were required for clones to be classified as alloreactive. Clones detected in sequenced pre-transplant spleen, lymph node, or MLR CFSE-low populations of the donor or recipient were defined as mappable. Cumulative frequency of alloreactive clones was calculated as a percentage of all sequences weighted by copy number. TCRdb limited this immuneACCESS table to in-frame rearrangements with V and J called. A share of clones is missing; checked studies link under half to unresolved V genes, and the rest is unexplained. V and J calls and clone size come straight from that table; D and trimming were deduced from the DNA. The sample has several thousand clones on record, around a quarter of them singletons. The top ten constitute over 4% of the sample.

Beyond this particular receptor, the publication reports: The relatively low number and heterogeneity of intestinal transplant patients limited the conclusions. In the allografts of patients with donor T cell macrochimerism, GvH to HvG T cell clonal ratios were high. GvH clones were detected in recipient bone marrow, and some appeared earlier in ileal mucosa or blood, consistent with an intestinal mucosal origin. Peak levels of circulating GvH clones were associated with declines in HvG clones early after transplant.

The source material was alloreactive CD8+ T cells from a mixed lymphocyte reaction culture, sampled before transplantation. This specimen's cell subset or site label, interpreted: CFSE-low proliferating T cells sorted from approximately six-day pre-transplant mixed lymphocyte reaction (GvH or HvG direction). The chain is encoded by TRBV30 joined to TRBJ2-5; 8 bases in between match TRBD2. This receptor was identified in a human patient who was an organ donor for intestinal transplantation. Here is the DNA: TGTGCCTGGAACATTGCCGGGGGGGTCGGGGAGACCCAGTACTTC. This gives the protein CAWNIAGGVGETQYF.